This T cell receptor (beta chain) was sequenced during a study of human T cells and chemical hapten exposure. Regarding the study as a whole: Alopecia was present in the donors, so their immune response may differ from healthy people's.

TCRdb ran MiXCR on the RACE reads and lists one entry per CDR3 protein. The sample has about 380,000 distinct CDR3 sequences, more than 4.5% seen once. Time point defined: pre-sensitization, week 0. The treatment here: therapeutic diphenylcyclopropenone sensitization with weekly scalp DPC. Blood sampling preceded each patch test application. With V trimmed by 3 bases and J by 6 bases, 3 bases remained unmatched. The CDR3 extends over 14 amino acids. CDR1 is MNHEY, CDR2 SMNVEV, per germline (reference sequence). To note about this clonotype: The antigen is not known.

V usage is TRBV27 and J usage is TRBJ1-2, with 11 bases fitting TRBD1. The TCR was taken from a woman aged 50 to 60 with alopecia areata. Some clones in this sample may be carry-over from other donors' samples. The starting material was whole blood, obtained in connection with sensitization to the hapten diphenylcyclopropenone (DPC). CDR3 DNA: TGTGCCAGCAGTTTGTGGACAGGGGGCGATGGCTACACCTTC. As protein: CASSLWTGGDGYTF.